A single sample gave rise to the 14 T cell receptor beta chains below, sequenced in a study of cytomegalovirus exposure and HLA in healthy donors. The PCR ran on 60 Vbeta and 13 Jbeta primers. Produced via immunoSEQ multiplex PCR; TCRdb's table is partial and in-frame only. The sample carries 250,000 to 300,000 clones, around 90% recorded once. Sequencing used PBMCs. All receptors derive from a girl aged 2 to 9 in good health and CMV-seronegative.

V gene TRBV6-1 combines with J gene TRBJ1-5, with D uncertain. Germline CDR1 reads MNHNS; CDR2 reads SASEGT. The V and J ends lost 3 bases and 4 bases respectively, with 13 bases between them. This CDR3 comprises 15 residues. The CDR3 coding sequence is TGTGCCAGCAGTGAGGGCAGCCAGTTAAATCAGCCCCAGCATTTT. It codes for CASSEGSQLNQPQHF.

The chain has TRBV27 and TRBJ1-2; D is possibly TRBD1 (5 bases). Germline V gene data show CDR1 as MNHEY and CDR2 as SMNVEV (reference sequence). This CDR3 is built from 15 residues. Trimming pared 3 bases from V and 2 bases from J, leaving 13 bases between. For the CDR3, the DNA is TGTGCCAGCAGTTTTCGCCTCAGGGCAAACTATGGCTACACCTTC. Residues: CASSFRLRANYGYTF.

The chain is built from TRBV28 and TRBJ2-2; 9 bases fit TRBD2. This CDR3 is 18 amino acids long. V shed 5 bases and J 5 bases; nucleotides not matched to a gene: 15. The germline V gene has CDR1 MDHEN and CDR2 SYDVKM. The CDR3 DNA reads TGTGCCAGCAGTCCCGGTGGGTTAGCGGGAGTGCGGACCGGGGAGCTGTTTTTT. The encoded protein is CASSPGGLAGVRTGELFF.

The V call is TRBV9, the J call TRBJ2-1; D gene ambiguous. This CDR3 spans 16 amino acids. V shed 0 bases and J shed 10 bases, with 20 bases lying between them. Per the germline V gene, CDR1 is SGDLS and CDR2 is YYNGEE. The CDR3 spells CASSVDGGANLWEQFF. Here the CDR3 DNA reads TGTGCCAGCAGCGTAGACGGCGGCGCGAACCTTTGGGAGCAGTTCTTC.

This chain connects TRBV5-8 to TRBJ1-5, with D tentatively TRBD1 (5 bases). CDR1 is SGHTS and CDR2 is YDEGEE in the germline V gene. This CDR3 is 15 amino acids long. Trimming stripped 4 bases from V and 0 bases from J, with 11 bases between. CDR3 in DNA: TGTGCCAGCAGCCTCCGGGGGTATAGCAATCAGCCCCAGCATTTT. Protein: CASSLRGYSNQPQHF.

J is TRBJ2-5 and V is TRBV2; 7 bases are a match to TRBD1. The CDR3 contains 14 residues. The germline V gene has CDR1 SNHLY and CDR2 FYNNEI. With V trimmed by 4 bases and J by 5 bases, 7 bases remained unmatched. The CDR3 DNA reads as TGTGCCAGCAGTGCGACAGGGCGCGGGGAGACCCAGTACTTC. Translated: CASSATGRGETQYF.

The rearrangement uses TRBV19 and TRBJ2-1; TRBD2 aligns across 8 bases. V was clipped by 6 bases and J by 8 bases; unmatched bases: 9. The CDR3 spans 14 residues. In germline, CDR1 is LNHDA, CDR2 SQIVND (reference sequence). The CDR3 nucleotides are TGTGCCAGTAGACGTAGCGGGGAAGGGGATGAGCAGTTCTTC. Its translation: CASRRSGEGDEQFF.

V usage is TRBV4-1 and J usage is TRBJ2-7; D possibly corresponds to TRBD2 (6 bases). The CDR3 has 15 amino acids. The V end was cut by 1 base, the J end by 3 bases, with 13 bases between. CDR1 is MGHRA, CDR2 YSYEKL, per germline. CDR3: CASSQVAVGNYEQYF. CDR3 nucleotide sequence: TGCGCCAGCAGCCAAGTAGCGGTGGGAAACTACGAGCAGTACTTC.

V gene TRBV5-1 combines with J gene TRBJ1-2, with a possible D match to TRBD1 (5 bases). V dropped 4 bases and J dropped 0 bases, with 16 bases sitting between them. The CDR3 is 16 residues long. CDR1 is SGHRS, CDR2 YFSETQ, per germline. This CDR3 is CASSPDTYPPNYGYTF. CDR3 nucleotides: TGCGCCAGCAGCCCGGACACCTACCCTCCTAACTATGGCTACACCTTC.

This chain joins TRBV30 and TRBJ1-2, with 8 bases lining up with TRBD1. The CDR3 length is 11 residues. The J segment lost 8 bases and the V segment lost 5 bases, leaving 4 bases of the junction unmatched. The V gene's germline CDR1 is GTSNPN and CDR2 SVGIG (reference sequence). CDR3 in amino acids: CAWSQGGGYTF. The CDR3 DNA is TGTGCCTGGTCACAGGGGGGCGGCTACACCTTC.

The rearrangement uses TRBV21-1 and TRBJ2-7; the DNA was not compared with TRBD1, the D call given in the table. TRBV21-1 is assigned pseudogene status. The CDR3 runs to 16 residues. The CDR3: CASSKDDLPTGGEQYF. Here the CDR3 DNA reads TGTGCCAGCAGCAAAGACGACCTTCCGACAGGCGGCGAGCAGTACTTC.

This chain joins TRBV5-1 and TRBJ2-7; D might be TRBD2 (6 bases). This CDR3 has 14 amino acids. Germline CDR1 SGHRS, CDR2 YFSETQ. V was cut by 8 bases and J by 2 bases, with 17 bases left in between. The CDR3 nucleotides read TGCGCCAGTCTGCCCCCTCGGGAGACCTACGAGCAGTACTTC. This gives the protein CASLPPRETYEQYF.

A few counts support this clone. The chain has TRBV7-9 and TRBJ2-5; 8 nucleotides line up with TRBD2. The CDR3 runs 15 residues. The V gene's germline CDR1 is SEHNR and CDR2 FQNEAQ (reference sequence). V lost 1 base, J lost 3 bases, and 4 bases stayed unmatched. CDR3 in amino acids: CASSLGKLAEETQYF. CDR3 DNA: TGTGCCAGCAGCTTAGGGAAACTAGCGGAAGAGACCCAGTACTTC.

This rearrangement joins TRBV10-2 to TRBJ2-3, with 12 bases identical to TRBD1. CDR3 size: 19 residues. The ends lost 7 bases at V and 6 bases at J; junction bases unmatched: 20. The germline V gene encodes CDR1 WSHSY and CDR2 SAAADI. CDR3 protein: CASTTGTGGLNPRLDTQYF. CDR3 bases: TGCGCCAGCACGACCGGGACAGGGGGCCTAAACCCCAGGTTGGATACGCAGTATTTT.